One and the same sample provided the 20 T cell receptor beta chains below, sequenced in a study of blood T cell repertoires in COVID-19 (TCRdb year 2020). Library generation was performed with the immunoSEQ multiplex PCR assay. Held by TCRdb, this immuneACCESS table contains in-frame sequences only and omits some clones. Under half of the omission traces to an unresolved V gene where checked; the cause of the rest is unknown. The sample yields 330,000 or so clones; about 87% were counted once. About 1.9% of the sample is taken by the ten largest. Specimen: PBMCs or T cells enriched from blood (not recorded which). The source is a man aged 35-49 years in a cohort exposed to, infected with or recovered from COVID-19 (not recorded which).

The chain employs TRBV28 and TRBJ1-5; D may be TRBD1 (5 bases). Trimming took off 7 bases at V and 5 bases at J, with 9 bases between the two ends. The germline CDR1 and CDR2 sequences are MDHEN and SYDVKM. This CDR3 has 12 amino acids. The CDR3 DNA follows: TGTGCCAGCACCGGGACTGATCAGCCCCAGCATTTT. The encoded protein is CASTGTDQPQHF.

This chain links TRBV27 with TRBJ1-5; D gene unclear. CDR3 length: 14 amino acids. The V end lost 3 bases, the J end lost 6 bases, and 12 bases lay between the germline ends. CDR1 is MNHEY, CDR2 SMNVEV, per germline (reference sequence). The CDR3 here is CASSLGLEGQPQHF. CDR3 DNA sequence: TGTGCCAGCAGTTTGGGCCTCGAAGGTCAGCCCCAGCATTTT.

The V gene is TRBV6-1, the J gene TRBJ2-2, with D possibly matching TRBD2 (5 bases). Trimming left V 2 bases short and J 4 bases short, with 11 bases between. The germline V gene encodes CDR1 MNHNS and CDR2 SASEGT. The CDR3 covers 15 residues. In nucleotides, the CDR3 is TGTGCCAGCAGTGAACCGGGTCGGGGCACCGGGGAGCTGTTTTTT. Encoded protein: CASSEPGRGTGELFF.

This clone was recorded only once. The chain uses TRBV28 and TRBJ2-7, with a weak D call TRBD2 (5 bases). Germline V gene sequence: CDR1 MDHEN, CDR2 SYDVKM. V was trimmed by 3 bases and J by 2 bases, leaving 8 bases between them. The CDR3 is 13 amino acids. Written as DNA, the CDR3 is TGTGCCAGCAGTTTGGACTCACCCTACGAGCAGTACTTC. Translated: CASSLDSPYEQYF.

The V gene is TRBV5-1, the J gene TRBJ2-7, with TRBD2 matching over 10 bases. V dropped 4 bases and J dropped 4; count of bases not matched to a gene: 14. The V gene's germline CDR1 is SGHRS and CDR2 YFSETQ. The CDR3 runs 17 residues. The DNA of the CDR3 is TGCGCCAGCAGCCACCCCGGGGGGCTAGCGGGAGTGTACGAGCAGTACTTC. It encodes CASSHPGGLAGVYEQYF.

CDR3 nucleotides: TGTGCCAGCAGCCCCGGGACAGGGATTTCCCTCTACAATGAGCAGTTCTTC. Residues: CASSPGTGISLYNEQFF. V gene TRBV7-9 combines with J gene TRBJ2-1; the match to TRBD1 covers 9 bases. The CDR3 runs 17 residues. Germline CDR1 is SEHNR and CDR2 is FQNEAQ (reference sequence). V was pared by 5 bases and J by 3 bases, with 11 bases of the junction left unmatched.

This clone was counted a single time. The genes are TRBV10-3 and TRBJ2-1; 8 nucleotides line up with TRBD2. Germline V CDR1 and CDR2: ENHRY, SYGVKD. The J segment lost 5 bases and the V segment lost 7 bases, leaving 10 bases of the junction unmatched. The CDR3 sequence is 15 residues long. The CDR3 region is CAITGGAGRNNEQFF. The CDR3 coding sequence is TGTGCCATCACCGGGGGGGCGGGACGTAACAATGAGCAGTTCTTC.

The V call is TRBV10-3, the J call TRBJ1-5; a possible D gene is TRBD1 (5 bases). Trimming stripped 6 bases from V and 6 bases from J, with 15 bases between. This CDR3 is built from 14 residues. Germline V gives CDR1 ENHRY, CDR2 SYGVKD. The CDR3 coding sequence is TGTGCCATCAGCCAGGACATCGCGGCTCAGCCCCAGCATTTT. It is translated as CAISQDIAAQPQHF.

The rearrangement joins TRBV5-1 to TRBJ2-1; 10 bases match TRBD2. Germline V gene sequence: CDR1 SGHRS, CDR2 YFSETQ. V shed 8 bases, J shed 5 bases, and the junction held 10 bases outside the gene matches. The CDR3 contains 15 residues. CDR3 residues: CASIFGTSVNNEQFF. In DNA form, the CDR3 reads TGCGCCAGTATTTTCGGGACTAGCGTAAACAATGAGCAGTTCTTC.

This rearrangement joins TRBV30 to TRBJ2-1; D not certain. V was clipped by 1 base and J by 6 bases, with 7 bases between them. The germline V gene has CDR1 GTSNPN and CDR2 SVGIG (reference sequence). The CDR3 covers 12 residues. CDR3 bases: TGTGCCTGGAGTGCTGCGTCCAATGAGCAGTTCTTC. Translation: CAWSAASNEQFF.

In nucleotides, the CDR3 is TGCAGTGCTAGTGGGGACAGGGATCACGAGCAGTACTTC. Its translation: CSASGDRDHEQYF. V is TRBV20-1 and J is TRBJ2-7; 9 bases are a match to TRBD1. V dropped 3 bases and J dropped 5; count of bases not matched to a gene: 5. The CDR3 runs to 13 residues. CDR1 DFQATT and CDR2 SNEGSKA come from the germline V gene (reference sequence).

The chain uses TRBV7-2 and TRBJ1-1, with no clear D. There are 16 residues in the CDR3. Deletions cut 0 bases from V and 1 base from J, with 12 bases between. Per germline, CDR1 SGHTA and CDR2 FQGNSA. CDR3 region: CASSLALATPNTEAFF. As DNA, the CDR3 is TGTGCCAGCAGCTTAGCGCTAGCGACACCGAACACTGAAGCTTTCTTT.

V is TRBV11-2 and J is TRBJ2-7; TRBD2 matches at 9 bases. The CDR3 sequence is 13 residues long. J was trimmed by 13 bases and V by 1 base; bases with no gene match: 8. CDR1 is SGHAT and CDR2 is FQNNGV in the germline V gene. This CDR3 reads CASSLGLADLPYF. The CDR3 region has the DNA TGTGCCAGCAGCTTAGGACTAGCGGACCTCCCCTACTTC. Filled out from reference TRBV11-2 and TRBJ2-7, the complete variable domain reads EAGVAQSPRYKIIEKRQSVAFWCNPISGHATLYWYQQILGQGPKLLIQFQNNGVVDDSQLPKDRFSAERLKGVDSTLKIQPAKLEDSAVYLCASSLGLADLPYFGPGTRLTVT.

CDR3 nucleotide sequence: TGCAGTGCTAGTAACGGGAATCGGGCAGATACGCAGTATTTT. It translates to CSASNGNRADTQYF. V usage is TRBV20-1 and J usage is TRBJ2-3; a weak D match, TRBD2 (5 bases). Trimming shortened V by 3 bases and J by 4 bases, and 14 bases separated the two germline ends. Germline V gene lookup returns CDR1 DFQATT and CDR2 SNEGSKA (reference sequence). The CDR3 is made up of 14 amino acids.

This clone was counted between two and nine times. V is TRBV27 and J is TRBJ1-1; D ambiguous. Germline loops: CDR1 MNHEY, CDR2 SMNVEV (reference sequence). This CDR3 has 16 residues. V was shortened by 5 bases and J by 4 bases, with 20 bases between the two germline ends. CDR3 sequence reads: CASSRSRGRDLTEAFF. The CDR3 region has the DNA TGTGCCAGCAGTAGGAGTCGAGGGAGAGATCTCACTGAAGCTTTCTTT.

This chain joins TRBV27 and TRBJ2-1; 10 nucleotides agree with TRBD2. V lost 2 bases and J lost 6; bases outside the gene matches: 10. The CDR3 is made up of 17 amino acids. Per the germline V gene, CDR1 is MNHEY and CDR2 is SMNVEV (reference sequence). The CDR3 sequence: CASSLPGTSVLGNEQFF. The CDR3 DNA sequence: TGTGCCAGCAGTTTACCCGGGACTAGCGTTTTAGGCAATGAGCAGTTCTTC.

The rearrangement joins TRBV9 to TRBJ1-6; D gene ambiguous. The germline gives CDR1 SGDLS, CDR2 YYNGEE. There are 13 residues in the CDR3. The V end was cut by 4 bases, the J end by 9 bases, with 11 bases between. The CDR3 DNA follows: TGTGCCAGCAGCTCAAGCCGGTCTTCACCCCTCCACTTT. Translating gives CASSSSRSSPLHF.

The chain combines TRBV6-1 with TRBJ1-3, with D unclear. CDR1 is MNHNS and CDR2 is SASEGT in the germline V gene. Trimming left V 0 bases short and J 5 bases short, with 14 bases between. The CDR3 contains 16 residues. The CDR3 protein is CASSEAGTLLRNTIYF. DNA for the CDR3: TGTGCCAGCAGTGAAGCGGGCACCCTCTTGAGAAACACCATATATTTT.

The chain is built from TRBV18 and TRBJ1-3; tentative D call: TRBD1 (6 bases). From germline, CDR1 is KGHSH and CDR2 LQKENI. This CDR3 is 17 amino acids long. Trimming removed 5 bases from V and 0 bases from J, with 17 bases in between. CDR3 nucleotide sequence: TGTGCCAGCTCAGCTACCAGCCCAGGGGTCTCTGGAAACACCATATATTTT. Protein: CASSATSPGVSGNTIYF. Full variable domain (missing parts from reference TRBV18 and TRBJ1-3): NAGVMQNPRHLVRRRGQEARLRCSPMKGHSHVYWYRQLPEEGLKFMVYLQKENIIDESGMPKERFSAEFPKEGPSILRIQQVVRGDSAAYFCASSATSPGVSGNTIYFGEGSWLTVV.

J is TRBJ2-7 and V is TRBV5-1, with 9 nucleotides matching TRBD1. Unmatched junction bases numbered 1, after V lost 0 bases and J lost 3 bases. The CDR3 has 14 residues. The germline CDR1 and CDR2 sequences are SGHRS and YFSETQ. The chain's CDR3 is CASSLGDRVYEQYF. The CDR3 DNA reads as TGCGCCAGCAGCTTGGGGGACAGGGTCTACGAGCAGTACTTC. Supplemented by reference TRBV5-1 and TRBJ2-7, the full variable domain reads KAGVTQTPRYLIKTRGQQVTLSCSPISGHRSVSWYQQTPGQGLQFLFEYFSETQRNKGNFPGRFSGRQFSNSRSEMNVSTLELGDSALYLCASSLGDRVYEQYFGPGTRLTVT.